These 2 T cell receptor beta chains were all obtained from the same sample, sequenced in a study of CD8 T cells in ankylosing spondylitis. Study-level points and caveats: Characteristic of ankylosing spondylitis blood, it appeared, was a TCR beta motif comprising several highly homologous variants.

Their cognate antigens are unknown. Using its own MiXCR run on the 5' RACE reads, TCRdb lists one record per CDR3 protein. The sample contains fewer than 550,000 distinct CDR3 sequences, roughly 5.2% of which appear only once. Sequencing was done on a sample of blood, either unsorted or a sorted T cell fraction (not recorded which). Receptors were obtained from a male donor with ankylosing spondylitis.

This clonotype was found many times. This sequence joins TRBV5-4 and TRBJ2-3; either TRBD1 or TRBD2 may supply D (5 bases each). Germline V CDR1 and CDR2: SGHNT, YYREEE (reference sequence). The CDR3 has 15 residues. V was trimmed by 6 bases and J by 1 base, leaving 15 bases between them. CDR3 in amino acids: CASTGTVGRTDTQYF. The CDR3 DNA follows: TGTGCCAGCACAGGGACGGTCGGACGCACAGATACGCAGTATTTT. Full variable domain (missing parts from reference TRBV5-4 and TRBJ2-3): ETGVTQSPTHLIKTRGQQVTLRCSSQSGHNTVSWYQQALGQGPQFIFQYYREEENGRGNFPPRFSGLQFPNYSSELNVNALELDDSALYLCASTGTVGRTDTQYFGPGTRLTVL.

This clonotype was recorded at least ten times. The CDR3 region is CSALRGRQPQHF. CDR3 nucleotides: TGCAGTGCTTTACGGGGTCGGCAGCCCCAGCATTTT. The rearrangement joins TRBV20-1 to TRBJ1-5; D is unresolved. The CDR3 loop spans 12 amino acids. The germline V gene has CDR1 DFQATT and CDR2 SNEGSKA (reference sequence). Trimming stripped 5 bases from V and 7 bases from J, with 12 bases between.